The present T cell receptor (beta chain) was sequenced within a study of beta chain features in type 1 diabetes (dated by TCRdb to between 2017 and 2018). Background on the whole study: Patients and healthy donors did not differ in mean age, gender distribution, total cell number or subset yield. Across all samples, around 99 million sorted cells were examined, and cell number per subset correlated strongly with RNA yield. In the study, recently diagnosed type 1 diabetes patients and matched healthy donors were compared on the TCRB repertoires of their sorted circulating CD4+ T cell subsets. Whereas all 28 donors provided naive and central memory subsets, regulatory and stem cell-like memory subsets were isolated from just 8 patients and roughly eight healthy donors. General findings and caveats noted by the study authors: Naive, central memory and regulatory TCRB repertoires appeared more similar among patients than among healthy donors. At VDJ recombination sites, type 1 diabetes patients had fewer insertions and more deleted nucleotides, which implies abnormalities in thymic rearrangement. PCR might favor shorter templates, but patient and control samples were amplified and corrected together, so any skew would affect both groups equally. In all four CD4+ subsets, TCRB CDR3 length was moderately but significantly shorter in type 1 diabetes patients. Because cDNA was sequenced instead of genomic DNA, activated cells with high expression could be over-represented, although the groups did not differ in activation or CD3 levels. Only small numbers of individuals were included in the HLA sub-analyses, which left unresolved whether HLA type had any influence on TCRB rearrangement.

Each donor gave one peripheral blood draw, approximately 120 mL on average, collected into heparinised tubes. A BD FACSAria II and a panel including CD45RO, CCR7, CD25, CD127, CD95 and CD27 were used to sort naive, central memory, regulatory and stem cell-like memory CD4+ T cells. Every sorted population had a purity above 95%. PBMCs were isolated right away by Lymphoprep density gradient centrifugation and were stained directly, without culture. So that batch effects would be minimized, each experiment stained and sorted samples in pairs, pairing one healthy donor with one patient. As concerns this clone: Its recognized antigen is unknown. No qualities accompany the bases; no much larger clone lies one base away.

The entire isolated RNA was reverse transcribed using the High Capacity cDNA Reverse Transcription Kit, and thus expressed TCRB transcripts were sequenced. Deep immunoSEQ sequencing was applied to naive, central memory and regulatory T cell samples, giving an average of roughly 3.5 million total reads per sample. Sorted cells were lysed in RLT buffer and RNA was extracted with DNase-treated RNeasy Micro or Mini kits, depending on cell number. To prevent cross-contamination, each cell subset was processed individually, whereas patient and healthy donor samples were processed jointly. Using the immunoSEQ multiplex PCR, TCRB sequences were amplified from cDNA into 87-bp fragments spanning the CDR3 region. Sequencing of the amplicons was done on the Illumina HiSeq platform. In the original analysis: Synthetic template baselines were used to correct PCR bias computationally, reads within Hamming distance 2 were collapsed, and singletons that could not be merged were discarded. Reads were aligned against IMGT to assign V, D and J genes, CDR3 length and insertions or deletions at six rearrangement sites. Within each subset, clonotype counts were normalized to sorted cell number, after which true diversity and Gini coefficients were computed with the tcR R package. Repertoire sharing was quantified using the overlap coefficient calculated on TCRB nucleotide sequences. As a proxy for the pre-selection repertoire, out-of-frame TCRB sequences from naive cells were analyzed. Held by TCRdb, this immuneACCESS table contains in-frame sequences only and omits some clones. Under half of the omission traces to an unresolved V gene where checked; the cause of the rest is unknown. The V and J calls and the clone size are those of that table, but D and trimming were determined from the DNA. The sample table records 240,000 or so clones; just over 20% of these occur just once. In total, the top ten clones hold 0.028% of the sample.

Sequenced input: naive CD4+ T cells from blood. The cell subset or site tag for this specimen amounts to: true naive CD4+ T cells. The source of this sequence is a woman in her thirties or forties with type 1 diabetes.

DNA sequence: TGCGCCAGCAGGCGGGGGGGGACCTACGAGCAGTACTTC. It is translated as CASRRGGTYEQYF. The V and J genes are TRBV5-1 and TRBJ2-7; TRBD2 lines up with 9 middle nucleotides. The CDR3 measures 13 amino acids from cysteine to phenylalanine. Solely the CDR3 DNA is kept, with 39 bases framed from the first base. Trimmed from V: 5 bases; trimmed from J: 2 bases; junction bases lacking a gene match: 2. According to the germline V gene, CDR1 reads SGHRS and CDR2 reads YFSETQ. Reference TRBV5-1 and TRBJ2-7 genes cover what lies past the CDR3, so the full variable domain is KAGVTQTPRYLIKTRGQQVTLSCSPISGHRSVSWYQQTPGQGLQFLFEYFSETQRNKGNFPGRFSGRQFSNSRSEMNVSTLELGDSALYLCASRRGGTYEQYFGPGTRLTVT.